Listed below are T cell receptor beta chains from one sample, sequenced in a study of T cell changes during pregnancy in multiple sclerosis. The protocol was immunoSEQ multiplex PCR, while the TCRdb copy is restricted to in-frame clones and leaves out a portion. The repertoire holds fewer than 25,000 clones, with about 88% as singletons. This material consisted of CD8+ T cells from peripheral blood mononuclear cells, taken in the third trimester of pregnancy. The receptors were gathered from a female donor in good health, enrolled as a control in a pregnancy study. Both conserved end residues are part of each CDR3. Fields, in order: J gene, V gene, D gene, clone size, CDR3 protein, CDR3 DNA. The D gene is left open where the match is weak. A clone size is listed for some rows: how often the clone was seen (once, few, many), or a class if it is expanded.

j_gene: TRBJ2-5
v_gene: TRBV13
d_gene: TRBD1
abundance: -
CDR3aa: CASSSGQGAGETQYF
CDR3nt: TGTGCCAGCAGCTCGGGACAGGGAGCGGGAGAGACCCAGTACTTC

j_gene: TRBJ1-2
v_gene: TRBV18
d_gene: TRBD1
abundance: -
CDR3aa: CASSPQQGEDGYTF
CDR3nt: TGTGCCAGCTCACCACAACAGGGGGAGGACGGCTACACCTTC

j_gene: TRBJ2-7
v_gene: TRBV27
d_gene: -
abundance: -
CDR3aa: CASSLGGSPSYEQYF
CDR3nt: TGTGCCAGCAGTTTAGGAGGGTCCCCCTCCTACGAGCAGTACTTC

j_gene: TRBJ2-2
v_gene: TRBV5-5
d_gene: TRBD1
abundance: -
CDR3aa: CASSWLTGVGDTGELFF
CDR3nt: TGTGCCAGCAGCTGGTTGACAGGGGTCGGGGACACCGGGGAGCTGTTTTTT

j_gene: TRBJ2-3
v_gene: TRBV6-1
d_gene: TRBD1
abundance: -
CDR3aa: CASSETPGQGRDTQYF
CDR3nt: TGTGCCAGCAGTGAAACTCCGGGACAGGGAAGAGATACGCAGTATTTT

j_gene: TRBJ2-7
v_gene: TRBV4-2
d_gene: -
abundance: -
CDR3aa: CASSQEVSGRYEQYF
CDR3nt: TGTGCCAGCAGCCAAGAGGTGTCAGGCAGATACGAGCAGTACTTC

j_gene: TRBJ2-7
v_gene: TRBV27
d_gene: -
abundance: once
CDR3aa: CASSLSDSSSYEQYF
CDR3nt: TGTGCCAGCAGTTTATCGGACAGTAGCTCCTACGAGCAGTACTTC

j_gene: TRBJ2-2
v_gene: TRBV7-8
d_gene: -
abundance: once
CDR3aa: CASSLGPTRELFF
CDR3nt: TGTGCCAGCAGCTTAGGGCCCACCCGGGAGCTGTTTTTT

j_gene: TRBJ1-4
v_gene: TRBV28
d_gene: -
abundance: once
CDR3aa: CASSLQSGGEKLFF
CDR3nt: TGTGCCAGCAGTTTACAGTCGGGGGGGGAAAAACTGTTTTTT

j_gene: TRBJ2-1
v_gene: TRBV6-1
d_gene: -
abundance: -
CDR3aa: CASSKATEGEQFF
CDR3nt: TGTGCCAGCAGCAAAGCAACCGAGGGTGAGCAGTTCTTC

j_gene: TRBJ2-7
v_gene: TRBV27
d_gene: -
abundance: -
CDR3aa: CASIGSTGRDEQYF
CDR3nt: TGTGCCAGCATTGGTTCAACAGGGCGCGACGAGCAGTACTTC

j_gene: TRBJ1-6
v_gene: TRBV4-2
d_gene: TRBD1
abundance: -
CDR3aa: CASSQGREGASNSPLHF
CDR3nt: TGTGCCAGCAGCCAAGGTAGAGAGGGGGCGAGTAATTCACCCCTCCACTTT

j_gene: TRBJ1-2
v_gene: TRBV15
d_gene: TRBD1
abundance: -
CDR3aa: CATSREDRGRLDYTF
CDR3nt: TGTGCCACCAGCAGAGAGGACAGGGGGCGCCTAGACTACACCTTC

j_gene: TRBJ1-2
v_gene: TRBV30
d_gene: -
abundance: -
CDR3aa: CAWPQGGGYTF
CDR3nt: TGTGCCTGGCCTCAGGGAGGTGGCTACACCTTC

j_gene: TRBJ2-1
v_gene: TRBV6-4
d_gene: TRBD2
abundance: -
CDR3aa: CASSVTSGNVNEQFF
CDR3nt: TGTGCCAGCAGCGTTACTAGCGGGAATGTAAATGAGCAGTTCTTC

j_gene: TRBJ1-2
v_gene: TRBV27
d_gene: -
abundance: -
CDR3aa: CASSLRGAYGYTF
CDR3nt: TGTGCCAGCAGTTTACGGGGGGCGTATGGCTACACCTTC

j_gene: TRBJ2-7
v_gene: TRBV6-1
d_gene: TRBD1
abundance: -
CDR3aa: CASGRTGNEQYF
CDR3nt: TGTGCCAGCGGGAGGACAGGGAACGAGCAGTACTTC

j_gene: TRBJ2-7
v_gene: TRBV5-5
d_gene: TRBD2
abundance: -
CDR3aa: CASSFGGLAGAYEQYF
CDR3nt: TGTGCCAGCAGCTTCGGGGGCCTAGCGGGAGCGTACGAGCAGTACTTC

j_gene: TRBJ1-1
v_gene: TRBV27
d_gene: -
abundance: -
CDR3aa: CASSYGENTEAFF
CDR3nt: TGTGCCAGCAGTTATGGAGAGAACACTGAAGCTTTCTTT

j_gene: TRBJ1-1
v_gene: TRBV19
d_gene: -
abundance: -
CDR3aa: CASSIALHEAFF
CDR3nt: TGTGCCAGTAGTATTGCCCTCCACGAGGCTTTCTTT

j_gene: TRBJ1-5
v_gene: TRBV6-4
d_gene: -
abundance: -
CDR3aa: CASSESLSNQPQHF
CDR3nt: TGTGCCAGCAGTGAAAGCCTTAGCAATCAGCCCCAGCATTTT

j_gene: TRBJ2-1
v_gene: TRBV27
d_gene: TRBD2
abundance: -
CDR3aa: CAAWGGSLMNEQFF
CDR3nt: TGTGCCGCGTGGGGCGGGAGTTTAATGAATGAGCAGTTCTTC